There are many counts of the clone carrying this T cell receptor beta chain. Its antigen is still unknown. The CDR3 is made up of 18 amino acids. The ends lost 3 bases at V and 2 bases at J; junction bases unmatched: 11. From germline, CDR1 is SGHVS and CDR2 FQNEAQ. The sample comes from a study of CD8 T cells in ankylosing spondylitis. Quantitative barcoded 5'-RACE was used to prepare TCR beta libraries. TCRdb reprocessed the 5' RACE reads via MiXCR and lists one record per CDR3 protein. Seen here are around 140,000 distinct CDR3 sequences, about an eighth observed once, and the top ten hold around 4.1%. Notes on the study in general: Disease-associated clones were reportedly significantly overrepresented in matched ankylosing spondylitis synovial fluid.

The gene calls are TRBV7-8 and TRBJ2-3, with 10 bases lining up with TRBD2. Sequences were obtained from blood, either unsorted or a sorted T cell fraction (not recorded which). This clonotype was sampled from a female donor with ankylosing spondylitis or in good health (not recorded which). The CDR3: CASSFRAGGEVFTDTQYF. The DNA of the CDR3 is TGTGCCAGCAGCTTTCGAGCGGGAGGGGAGGTCTTCACAGATACGCAGTATTTT.